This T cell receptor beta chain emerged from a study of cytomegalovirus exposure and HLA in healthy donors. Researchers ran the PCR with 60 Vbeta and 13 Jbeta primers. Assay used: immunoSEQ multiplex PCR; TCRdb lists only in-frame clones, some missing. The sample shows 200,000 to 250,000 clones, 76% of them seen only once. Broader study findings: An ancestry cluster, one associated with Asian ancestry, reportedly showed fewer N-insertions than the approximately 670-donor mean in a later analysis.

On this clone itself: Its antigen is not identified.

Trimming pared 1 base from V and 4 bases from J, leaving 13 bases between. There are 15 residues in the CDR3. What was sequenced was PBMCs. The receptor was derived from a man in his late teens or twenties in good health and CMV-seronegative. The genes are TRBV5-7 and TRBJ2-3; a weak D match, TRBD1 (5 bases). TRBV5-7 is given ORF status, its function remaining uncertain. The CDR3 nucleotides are TGTGCCAGCAGCTTGAACAGGCCGAACCCAGATACGCAGTATTTT. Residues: CASSLNRPNPDTQYF.